Following are 23 T cell receptor beta chains from one sample sequenced in a study of shared clonotypes between healthy human individuals. Profiling relied on immunoSEQ multiplex PCR, and the TCRdb table lists in-frame clones only, not all of them. The data show 2.5 million or so clones, with around nine tenths seen just once and roughly 0.14% held by the top ten. Material: naive CD4+ T cells sorted from blood. As for subset: CD45RA+ positively selected. These receptors all stem from a man between 18 and 35 years old in good health.

The chain carries TRBV11-2 and TRBJ1-4; D call uncertain. CDR1 is SGHAT, CDR2 FQNNGV, per germline. V lost 4 bases and J lost 9, with 9 bases in between. The CDR3 is 12 residues long. This CDR3 is CASSSDGKKLFF. The CDR3 DNA follows: TGTGCCAGCAGCTCAGACGGGAAAAAACTGTTTTTT.

The gene calls are TRBV21-1 and TRBJ1-1. TRBV21-1 counts as a pseudogene. The CDR3 has 17 residues. The CDR3 spells CASSSPANKPGDTEAFF. In nucleotides, the CDR3 is TGTGCCAGCAGCTCCCCAGCTAATAAACCGGGTGACACTGAAGCTTTCTTT.

This clone was seen once. The sample contains more than one DNA sequence encoding this CDR3. The chain carries TRBV9 and TRBJ1-3; the match to TRBD1 covers 8 bases. Looked up from germline, CDR1 is SGDLS and CDR2 is YYNGEE. Trimming removed 1 base from V and 0 bases from J; junction bases left unmatched: 0. CDR3 length: 15 residues. CDR3 nucleotide sequence: TGTGCCAGCAGCGTAACAGGGGGCTCTGGAAACACCATATATTTT. Protein sequence: CASSVTGGSGNTIYF.

Comment on this clone: Other DNA sequences in the sample encode the same CDR3. The rearrangement uses TRBV10-1 and TRBJ2-7; 9 bases match TRBD1. Germline V gene data show CDR1 as WNHNN and CDR2 as SYGVQD (reference sequence). CDR3 length: 13 amino acids. V was pared by 6 bases and J by 2 bases, with 2 bases of the junction left unmatched. CDR3 amino acids: CASSGTGPYEQYF. CDR3 nucleotides: TGCGCCAGCAGCGGGACAGGGCCCTACGAGCAGTACTTC.

The V gene is TRBV10-3, the J gene TRBJ1-1; maybe TRBD1 (6 bases). In germline, CDR1 is ENHRY, CDR2 SYGVKD. CDR3 length: 13 residues. Trimming shortened V by 6 bases and J by 5 bases, and 13 bases separated the two germline ends. The CDR3 loop reads CAISPDSGTEAFF. CDR3 bases: TGTGCCATCAGCCCGGACAGTGGAACTGAAGCTTTCTTT.

The CDR3 bases are TGCGCCAGCAGCTTGGGGCAGAACGAGCAGTACTTC. Translated, it gives CASSLGQNEQYF. The chain carries TRBV5-1 and TRBJ2-7, with D uncertain. The CDR3 is 12 amino acids. Germline V CDR1 and CDR2: SGHRS, YFSETQ. V gave up 0 bases and J gave up 5 bases, with 6 bases separating them.

This sequence joins TRBV5-4 and TRBJ1-5; possibly TRBD1 for D (5 bases). The CDR3 spans 13 residues. Germline values: CDR1 SGHNT, CDR2 YYREEE (reference sequence). V lost 4 bases, J lost 5 bases, and 10 bases lay in between. The CDR3 sequence is CASSLWGDQPQHF. The CDR3 DNA sequence: TGTGCCAGCAGCCTCTGGGGGGATCAGCCCCAGCATTTT.

In the case of this clone: Other DNA sequences from this sample encode an identical CDR3 as well. The CDR3 DNA reads as TGTGCCAGCAGCGCCGGGACTAGCGGGGGGGCCCGGGAGACCCAGTACTTC. It is translated as CASSAGTSGGARETQYF. This sequence joins TRBV9 and TRBJ2-5; TRBD2 matches 16 bases. After removal of 3 bases from V and 5 bases from J, the junction contained 7 bases not matched to a gene. There are 17 residues in the CDR3. The germline V gene encodes CDR1 SGDLS and CDR2 YYNGEE.

J is TRBJ2-3 and V is TRBV5-6; D gene uncertain. The germline V and J ends were trimmed by 1 base and 3 bases, with 15 bases remaining between them. Germline V gene lookup returns CDR1 SGHDT and CDR2 YYEEEE. The CDR3 totals 16 residues. DNA of the CDR3: TGTGCCAGCAGCTTGCGCTACAGCTCTAAAACAGATACGCAGTATTTT. This translates into CASSLRYSSKTDTQYF.

The rearrangement uses TRBV9 and TRBJ2-3; D may be TRBD2 (6 bases). Germline loops: CDR1 SGDLS, CDR2 YYNGEE. V lost 0 bases to trimming and J lost 1 base, with 12 bases between them. This CDR3 is 16 amino acids long. The CDR3 here is CASSVDSGEGTDTQYF. The CDR3 coding sequence is TGTGCCAGCAGCGTAGACTCGGGGGAGGGCACAGATACGCAGTATTTT.

This chain connects TRBV7-7 to TRBJ1-2, with D tentatively TRBD1 (6 bases). The CDR3 runs to 12 residues. CDR1 SSHAT and CDR2 FNYEAQ come from the germline V gene (reference sequence). CDR3 protein: CATHTGMNGYTF. CDR3 DNA: TGTGCTACGCACACAGGGATGAACGGCTACACCTTC.

The chain carries TRBV28 and TRBJ1-2, with 11 positions matching TRBD1. J lost 4 bases, V lost 6 bases, and 4 bases had no gene match. This CDR3 has 14 amino acids. Germline V gene lookup returns CDR1 MDHEN and CDR2 SYDVKM. The CDR3 coding sequence is TGTGCCAGCAGAGGGACAGGGGGGCCCTATGGCTACACCTTC. Protein sequence: CASRGTGGPYGYTF.

The rearrangement links TRBV7-2 to TRBJ2-7, with 11 positions matching TRBD2. Germline assignment: CDR1 SGHTA and CDR2 FQGNSA. Germline trimming cut 5 bases from V and 2 bases from J; bases unmatched to any gene: 8. The CDR3 has 16 residues. CDR3 sequence reads: CASSPGTSGNTYEQYF. DNA for the CDR3: TGTGCCAGCAGCCCCGGGACTAGCGGAAACACCTACGAGCAGTACTTC.

The J gene is TRBJ2-6, the V gene TRBV30, with D hard to call. The V gene lost 2 bases and the J gene lost 0 bases, with 11 bases spanning the gap. Germline CDR1 GTSNPN, CDR2 SVGIG (reference sequence). This CDR3 has 16 amino acids. Written as DNA, the CDR3 is TGTGCCTGGAGTTCTGCCCGTAGCTCTGGGGCCAACGTCCTGACTTTC. As protein: CAWSSARSSGANVLTF.

This chain links TRBV7-9 with TRBJ2-3, with 9 bases that match TRBD1. The CDR3 loop spans 15 amino acids. The V gene's germline CDR1 is SEHNR and CDR2 FQNEAQ (reference sequence). J was trimmed by 4 bases and V by 4 bases; bases with no gene match: 6. CDR3 protein: CASSSSTGGSDTQYF. The CDR3 DNA reads TGTGCCAGCAGCTCCTCCACAGGGGGCTCAGATACGCAGTATTTT. The variable domain in full, completed from reference TRBV7-9 and TRBJ2-3, reads DTGVSQNPRHKITKRGQNVTFRCDPISEHNRLYWYRQTLGQGPEFLTYFQNEAQLEKSRLLSDRFSAERPKGSFSTLEIQRTEQGDSAMYLCASSSSTGGSDTQYFGPGTRLTVL.

The chain has TRBV10-3 and TRBJ1-1, with D possibly TRBD1 on 5 matching bases. The CDR3 loop spans 14 amino acids. From germline, CDR1 is ENHRY and CDR2 SYGVKD. Trimming took off 8 bases at V and 1 base at J, with 14 bases between the two ends. For the CDR3, the DNA is TGTGCCATCTCGACGCAGGGAGGGAACACTGAAGCTTTCTTT. This gives the protein CAISTQGGNTEAFF.

This sequence joins TRBV27 and TRBJ2-6, with 9 positions matching TRBD1. V lost 7 bases and J lost 2; bases outside the gene matches: 6. The CDR3 consists of 16 residues. In germline, CDR1 is MNHEY, CDR2 SMNVEV (reference sequence). The CDR3 DNA is TGTGCCAGCACCTTAACAGGGGGCGCTGGGGCCAACGTCCTGACTTTC. Translated: CASTLTGGAGANVLTF. Full variable domain (remainder filled in from reference TRBV27 and TRBJ2-6): EAQVTQNPRYLITVTGKKLTVTCSQNMNHEYMSWYRQDPGLGLRQIYYSMNVEVTDKGDVPEGYKVSRKEKRNFPLILESPSPNQTSLYFCASTLTGGAGANVLTFGAGSRLTVL.

The chain combines TRBV6-5 with TRBJ2-7; 7 bases map to TRBD1. Germline CDR1 MNHEY, CDR2 SVGAGI. The V segment lost 5 bases and the J segment 0 bases; nucleotides outside the gene matches: 7. The CDR3 has 15 residues. The CDR3 spells CASSAGTVSSYEQYF. DNA of the CDR3: TGTGCCAGCAGTGCCGGGACAGTAAGCTCCTACGAGCAGTACTTC.

V usage is TRBV5-4 and J usage is TRBJ1-1; D not resolved. This CDR3 contains 13 residues. Germline V gene lookup returns CDR1 SGHNT and CDR2 YYREEE (reference sequence). Trimming took 4 bases from V and 5 from J, leaving 12 bases between them. The CDR3 DNA follows: TGTGCCAGCAGCCCCCGGGTAGGTACTGAAGCTTTCTTT. Its protein product is CASSPRVGTEAFF.

Here the CDR3 reads CASSRDRPDEKLFF. The CDR3 DNA reads TGTGCCAGCAGTAGGGACAGGCCTGATGAAAAACTGTTTTTT. This rearrangement joins TRBV7-5 to TRBJ1-4; whether TRBD1, the table's D call, matches the DNA was not checked. TRBV7-5 is deemed a pseudogene. The CDR3 is 14 amino acids.

The gene calls are TRBV5-1 and TRBJ2-4; D not certain. This CDR3 comprises 16 residues. V lost 1 base and J lost 12, with 23 bases in between. Germline V gene lookup returns CDR1 SGHRS and CDR2 YFSETQ. The CDR3 loop is CASSLWPGKDLGDQYF. For the CDR3, the DNA is TGCGCCAGCAGCTTGTGGCCAGGCAAGGACCTTGGGGATCAGTACTTC.

The chain employs TRBV27 and TRBJ1-4; the D is unclear. CDR3 length: 14 residues. Trimming stripped 4 bases from V and 3 bases from J, with 9 bases between. Germline V CDR1 and CDR2: MNHEY, SMNVEV (reference sequence). The CDR3 sequence: CASSWTESNEKLFF. The CDR3 bases are TGTGCCAGCAGTTGGACGGAATCTAATGAAAAACTGTTTTTT.

The V and J genes are TRBV5-1 and TRBJ2-2; 7 bases line up with TRBD2. The V segment lost 0 bases and the J segment 8 bases; nucleotides outside the gene matches: 13. Germline CDR1 SGHRS, CDR2 YFSETQ. The CDR3 has 17 residues. The CDR3 coding sequence is TGCGCCAGCAGCTTGGCCCCGCGGGGGTCGGTAGCTGGGGAGCTGTTTTTT. The encoded protein is CASSLAPRGSVAGELFF.